A single sample is the source of the 11 T cell receptor beta chains below, sequenced in a study of naive CD8 T cells in extremely preterm neonates. Elective cesarean births at 37-41 weeks, without labor or membrane rupture, supplied the cord blood. The data were produced by immunoSEQ multiplex PCR, yet TCRdb's version contains in-frame clones alone and is incomplete. The sample shows 4,900 or so clones, 97% of them seen only once. The material sequenced was naive CD8+ T cells from cord blood. These receptors all stem from a newborn in good health.

This clone was seen once. J is TRBJ1-2 and V is TRBV19; a weak D match, TRBD1 (6 bases). Trimming shortened V by 9 bases and J by 8 bases, and 16 bases separated the two germline ends. CDR1 LNHDA and CDR2 SQIVND come from the germline V gene (reference sequence). The CDR3 contains 12 residues. CDR3 nucleotides: TGTGCCAGCTTAGGGGGTCACCCGGGCTACACCTTC. Translating it yields CASLGGHPGYTF.

This chain joins TRBV15 and TRBJ1-1; 7 bases are a match to TRBD1. This CDR3 comprises 12 residues. V was clipped by 5 bases and J by 4 bases; unmatched bases: 1. Germline lookup yields CDR1 LNHNV and CDR2 YYDKDF (reference sequence). The CDR3 DNA reads TGTGCCACCAGCCGGGACAGCACTGAAGCTTTCTTT. It is translated as CATSRDSTEAFF. Full variable domain (outside the CDR3, taken from reference TRBV15 and TRBJ1-1): DAMVIQNPRYQVTQFGKPVTLSCSQTLNHNVMYWYQQKSSQAPKLLFHYYDKDFNNEADTPDNFQSRRPNTSFCFLDIRSPGLGDTAMYLCATSRDSTEAFFGQGTRLTVV.

The chain recombines TRBV27 with TRBJ2-1; no clear D. V was clipped by 4 bases and J by 0 bases, with 7 bases between them. There are 14 residues in the CDR3. Germline CDR1 and CDR2: MNHEY and SMNVEV (reference sequence). CDR3 protein: CASSSASSYNEQFF. The CDR3, as DNA: TGTGCCAGCAGTTCCGCTAGCTCCTACAATGAGCAGTTCTTC.

This chain links TRBV11-2 with TRBJ2-2, with 8 bases aligning to TRBD2. Trimming cost V 4 bases and J 8 bases; bases outside gene matches: 9. There are 15 residues in the CDR3. Germline loops: CDR1 SGHAT, CDR2 FQNNGV. The CDR3 nucleotides are TGTGCCAGCAGCTCTACCCCTTTAGCGGGGGGGGAGCTGTTTTTT. Its translation is CASSSTPLAGGELFF.

DNA for the CDR3: TGTGCCAGTAGTCTACAGGGAGGGGACACTGAAGCTTTCTTT. The encoded protein is CASSLQGGDTEAFF. V and J are TRBV19 and TRBJ1-1; D perhaps matches TRBD1 (6 bases). Trimming stripped 5 bases from V and 3 bases from J, with 13 bases between. Per the germline V gene, CDR1 is LNHDA and CDR2 is SQIVND (reference sequence). The CDR3 is made up of 14 amino acids.

The chain has TRBV6-4 and TRBJ2-5; D is ambiguous. The assigned J gene may be wrong: the sequence end matches TRBJ2-7 better. CDR1 is MRHNA and CDR2 is SNTAGT in the germline V gene. CDR3 length: 14 residues. The CDR3 is CASGVDPCSYEQYF. CDR3 nucleotides: TGTGCCAGTGGAGTCGACCCTTGCTCCTACGAGCAGTACTTC.

The chain couples TRBV7-2 to TRBJ1-2, with D tentatively TRBD1 (6 bases). CDR3 size: 15 residues. V was cut by 5 bases and J by 3 bases, with 16 bases left in between. Germline V lookup: CDR1 SGHTA, CDR2 FQGNSA. The CDR3: CASSHNRVPYYGYTF. The DNA of the CDR3 is TGTGCCAGCAGCCATAACAGGGTACCCTACTATGGCTACACCTTC. The full variable domain, with the rest looked up from reference TRBV7-2 and TRBJ1-2, is GAGVSQSPSNKVTEKGKDVELRCDPISGHTALYWYRQSLGQGLEFLIYFQGNSAPDKSGLPSDRFSAERTGGSVSTLTIQRTQQEDSAVYLCASSHNRVPYYGYTFGSGTRLTVV.

The genes are TRBV9 and TRBJ2-3; 10 nucleotides line up with TRBD2. Looked up from germline, CDR1 is SGDLS and CDR2 is YYNGEE. The CDR3 runs 14 residues. Unmatched junction bases numbered 2, after V lost 4 bases and J lost 3 bases. The CDR3: CASSQTSGTDTQYF. CDR3 coding DNA: TGTGCCAGCAGCCAGACTAGCGGGACAGATACGCAGTATTTT. The full variable domain, with the rest looked up from reference TRBV9 and TRBJ2-3, is DSGVTQTPKHLITATGQRVTLRCSPRSGDLSVYWYQQSLDQGLQFLIQYYNGEERAKGNILERFSAQQFPDLHSELNLSSLELGDSALYFCASSQTSGTDTQYFGPGTRLTVL.

V gene TRBV2 combines with J gene TRBJ1-2; 8 bases match TRBD1. Germline CDR1 and CDR2: SNHLY and FYNNEI. The trim removed 11 bases at V and 3 bases at J, leaving 5 bases unmatched. The CDR3 totals 12 residues. CDR3 loop: CAVDRGDYGYTF. In DNA, the CDR3 is TGTGCCGTAGACAGGGGTGACTATGGCTACACCTTC.

The chain carries TRBV7-3 and TRBJ2-3; TRBD1 aligns across 8 bases. This CDR3 is 14 amino acids long. Trimming at V came to 5 bases and at J to 1 base, leaving 2 bases not matched to a gene. Per the germline V gene, CDR1 is SGHTA and CDR2 is FQGTGA. DNA of the CDR3: TGTGCCAGCAGCCCGGGACAGGGCACAGATACGCAGTATTTT. This encodes CASSPGQGTDTQYF.

CDR3 sequence: CASSRAYTGELFF. The CDR3 DNA follows: TGCGCCAGCAGCCGAGCTTACACCGGGGAGCTGTTTTTT. This chain uses TRBV4-1 with TRBJ2-2; D gene ambiguous. V was pared by 4 bases and J by 3 bases, with 6 bases between. This CDR3 comprises 13 residues. Germline V gene data show CDR1 as MGHRA and CDR2 as YSYEKL.